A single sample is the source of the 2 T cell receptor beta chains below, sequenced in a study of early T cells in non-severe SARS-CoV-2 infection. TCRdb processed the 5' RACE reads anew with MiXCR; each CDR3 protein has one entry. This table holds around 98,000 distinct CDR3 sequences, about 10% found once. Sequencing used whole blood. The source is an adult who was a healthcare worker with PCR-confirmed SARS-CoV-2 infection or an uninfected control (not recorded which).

The CDR3 DNA reads as TGTGCCAGCAGCCCTCAGTCCGTTTCTAACTATGGCTACACCTTC. It yields the protein CASSPQSVSNYGYTF. The genes are TRBV7-2 and TRBJ1-2, with D unresolved. Germline assignment: CDR1 SGHTA and CDR2 FQGNSA. The CDR3 is 15 amino acids. V lost 5 bases and J 0 bases, leaving 13 bases between the germline ends.

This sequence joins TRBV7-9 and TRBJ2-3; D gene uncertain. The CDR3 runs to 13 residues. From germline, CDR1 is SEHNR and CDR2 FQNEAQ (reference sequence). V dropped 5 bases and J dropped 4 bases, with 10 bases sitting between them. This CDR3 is CASSPALPDTQYF. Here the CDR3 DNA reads TGTGCCAGCAGCCCTGCCCTCCCAGATACGCAGTATTTT.